The T cell receptor beta chain described here comes from a study of blood T cell repertoires in COVID-19. About the research overall: The United States, Italy and Spain supplied acute and convalescent COVID-19 samples. PBMCs, B-cell-depleted T cells, or T cells were the source of the cDNA or gDNA that made up the material.

In the source study's methods: The assay estimated nucleated cells by amplifying reference gene primers. TCRdb's copy holds only in-frame clones and misses some; the assay was immunoSEQ multiplex PCR. The V and J calls and clone size were taken over from that table, and D and trimming were inferred from the DNA. The sample carries approximately 140,000 clones, about nine tenths recorded once. The sequenced material came from peripheral blood. This clonotype was obtained from a man aged 80 or over with acute or convalescent COVID-19.

The CDR3 is CASTPRRLANTGELFF. The CDR3 DNA is TGTGCCAGCACCCCACGTCGCCTAGCTAACACCGGGGAGCTGTTTTTT. The V gene is TRBV3-1 (or the pseudogene TRBV3-2), the J gene TRBJ2-2; tentative D call: TRBD2 (5 bases). There are 16 residues in the CDR3. Germline loops: CDR1 LGHDT, CDR2 YNNKEL (reference sequence). V lost 7 bases, J lost 2 bases, and 17 bases lay in between.